Listed below are T cell receptor beta chains from one sample, sequenced in a study of OX40 agonist ivuxolimab in advanced cancers. Assay: immunoSEQ multiplex PCR; the TCRdb copy retains only in-frame clones and omits some. This sample has about 60,000 clones, with 86% found just once. Sample: CD4+ or CD8+ T cells sorted from blood, taken in a trial of the OX40 agonist ivuxolimab. The receptor source for this set is an adult with an advanced solid tumor such as melanoma, head and neck, liver or kidney cancer. Both conserved end residues are part of each CDR3. D genes are given only for firm matches. Where a row states a size, it is once, few, many or the class of an expanded clone; other rows omit it.

D gene	J gene	clone size	V gene	CDR3 DNA	CDR3 protein
TRBD1	TRBJ2-7	NA	TRBV11-2	TGTGCCAGCACTCTAGGGGGACAGAGCTCCTACGAGCAGTACTTC	CASTLGGQSSYEQYF
NA	TRBJ2-7	NA	TRBV5-5	TGTGCCAGCAGCTTGGTTGGCCTTAGGGGCTACGAGCAGTACTTC	CASSLVGLRGYEQYF
TRBD2	TRBJ2-7	NA	TRBV4-1	TGCGCCAGCAGCCGAGAACTAGCGGGAGACCCCTACGAGCAGTACTTC	CASSRELAGDPYEQYF
NA	TRBJ1-2	NA	TRBV28	TGTGCCAGCAGTTTCGGGTCGGGACGGAACTATGGCTACACCTTC	CASSFGSGRNYGYTF
NA	TRBJ2-5	NA	TRBV19	TGTGCCAGTAGTATCGGGACGCCCCAAGAGACCCAGTACTTC	CASSIGTPQETQYF
TRBD1	TRBJ2-7	NA	TRBV15	TGTGCCACCAGCAGAGATGCCCTCAGGGGGTCCGAGCAGTACTTC	CATSRDALRGSEQYF
NA	TRBJ1-3	once	TRBV7-9	TGTGCCAGCAGCCAGGGCTCTGGAAACACCATATATTTT	CASSQGSGNTIYF
TRBD2	TRBJ2-5	once	TRBV6-7	TGTGCCAGCAGTTACCCTGAACTAGCGTGGGAGACCCAGTACTTC	CASSYPELAWETQYF
NA	TRBJ1-6	NA	TRBV4-1	TGCGCCAGCAGCCAGACAGGTTTTAATTCACCCCTCCACTTT	CASSQTGFNSPLHF
TRBD2	TRBJ2-7	NA	TRBV5-1	TGCGCCAGCAGCGGGGCCGGGACTAGCGGAGGCTACGAGCAGTACTTC	CASSGAGTSGGYEQYF
TRBD1	TRBJ1-2	NA	TRBV19	TGTGCCAGTAGTGCGGGACAGGGGGTGGATGGCTACACCTTC	CASSAGQGVDGYTF
NA	TRBJ1-2	NA	TRBV28	TGTGCCAGCAGTTTATACTTTTATGGCTACACCTTC	CASSLYFYGYTF
NA	TRBJ1-3	NA	TRBV9	TGTGCCAGCAGCGTTGGGCAGACAGCCTCTGGAAACACCATATATTTT	CASSVGQTASGNTIYF
NA	TRBJ1-1	once	TRBV7-9	TGTGCCAGCAGCTCAGCAGATATGATAGCGGACACTGAAGCTTTCTTT	CASSSADMIADTEAFF
TRBD2	TRBJ2-7	NA	TRBV5-1	TGCGCCAGCAGCTTGTCGCTGACGGGGGGACAGCAGTACTTC	CASSLSLTGGQQYF
NA	TRBJ1-1	NA	TRBV28	TGTGCCAGCAGTGGGAGGAACACTGAAGCTTTCTTT	CASSGRNTEAFF
TRBD2	TRBJ2-7	NA	TRBV7-9	TGTGCCAGCAGCTGGGGACTAGCGGGAACCTACGAGCAGTACTTC	CASSWGLAGTYEQYF
TRBD1	TRBJ2-1	NA	TRBV29-1	TGCAGCGCCTCACTTCTACAGGGGGATGAGCAGTTCTTC	CSASLLQGDEQFF
NA	TRBJ2-2	NA	TRBV7-2	TGTGCCAGCAGCCCCCGACAGATGGGCACCGGGGAGCTGTTTTTT	CASSPRQMGTGELFF
TRBD2	TRBJ2-7	NA	TRBV5-1	TGCGCCAGCAGTAGCGGGGTGAGCTCCTACGAGCAGTACTTC	CASSSGVSSYEQYF